The 23 T cell receptor beta chains reported below all come from one sample, sequenced in a study of blood T cells in healthy people across ages. Using a J-beta primer mix together with a sample-barcoded 5' primer, a second PCR was run for about 7 to 12 cycles. TCRdb passed the 5' RACE reads through MiXCR, listing each CDR3 protein once. The data contain about 1,400,000 distinct CDR3 sequences, around two fifths of them singletons. The sample taken for sequencing was blood. These receptors originate from a woman aged 18-29 years in good health.

The V gene is TRBV29-1, the J gene TRBJ2-1; D is uncertain. The CDR3 contains 14 residues. V lost 6 bases, J lost 0 bases, and 12 bases lay in between. Per germline, CDR1 SQVTM and CDR2 ANQGSEA. The CDR3 bases are TGCAGCGTGGAGACTGCCAGCTCCTACAATGAGCAGTTCTTC. Translating it yields CSVETASSYNEQFF.

The chain uses TRBV28 and TRBJ2-3; D may be TRBD1 or TRBD2 (5 bases each). V was pared by 6 bases and J by 0 bases, with 25 bases between. The CDR3 totals 19 residues. In germline, CDR1 is MDHEN, CDR2 SYDVKM. CDR3 loop: CASSPNWWGSYTSTDTQYF. CDR3 nucleotides: TGTGCCAGCAGCCCCAACTGGTGGGGGAGTTATACTAGCACAGATACGCAGTATTTT.

V usage is TRBV7-2 and J usage is TRBJ2-1; TRBD2 matches 7 bases. Germline assignment: CDR1 SGHTA and CDR2 FQGNSA. The V gene end was trimmed by 8 bases and the J gene end by 4 bases; junction bases not matched to a gene: 5. This CDR3 region has 13 residues. Here the CDR3 DNA reads TGTGCCAGCCGGGAGGACTCATACAATGAGCAGTTCTTC. It encodes CASREDSYNEQFF.

CDR3 loop: CASSPSAGYYEQYF. As DNA, the CDR3 is TGTGCCAGCAGCCCCAGTGCCGGATACTACGAGCAGTACTTC. The chain recombines TRBV3-1 with TRBJ2-5, with D unclear. The J call may not be correct, given that the DNA end is closer to TRBJ2-7. The CDR3 loop spans 14 amino acids. Germline V CDR1 and CDR2: LGHDT, YNNKEL (reference sequence).

V is TRBV20-1 and J is TRBJ2-3; 12 bases agree with TRBD2. CDR1 is DFQATT, CDR2 SNEGSKA, per germline (reference sequence). CDR3 length: 17 residues. V was pared by 1 base and J by 0 bases, with 5 bases of the junction left unmatched. This chain's CDR3 is CSARGPSGGASTDTQYF. CDR3 nucleotide sequence: TGCAGTGCTAGAGGTCCTAGCGGGGGGGCTAGCACAGATACGCAGTATTTT.

This chain connects TRBV4-1 to TRBJ1-5; TRBD1 matches at 7 bases. The V and J ends lost 3 bases and 2 bases, in that order; junction bases with no gene match: 7. The CDR3 covers 16 residues. Germline lookup yields CDR1 MGHRA and CDR2 YSYEKL. CDR3 amino acids: CASSHLTGQGNQPQHF. The DNA of the CDR3 is TGCGCCAGCAGCCACCTGACAGGGCAGGGCAATCAGCCCCAGCATTTT.

The V and J genes are TRBV10-3 and TRBJ2-4, with 7 bases that match TRBD2. The assigned J gene may be wrong: the sequence end matches TRBJ2-5 better. The length of the CDR3 is 12 residues. Per the germline V gene, CDR1 is ENHRY and CDR2 is SYGVKD. CDR3 in DNA: TGTGCCACCGGACTAGTGGTCGAGACCCAGTACTTC. Its translation: CATGLVVETQYF.

V usage is TRBV12-3 or TRBV12-4 and J usage is TRBJ2-3; 8 bases are shared with TRBD2. The CDR3 contains 14 residues. Losses at the gene ends were 10 bases for V and 9 bases for J; bases not matched to a gene: 15. CDR3 region: CATNPGLDIGTQYF. CDR3 DNA sequence: TGTGCCACGAATCCGGGACTAGATATCGGGACGCAGTATTTT.

V gene TRBV4-1 combines with J gene TRBJ2-7, with a possible D match to TRBD1 (6 bases). The CDR3 contains 14 residues. Germline V gene data show CDR1 as MGHRA and CDR2 as YSYEKL. V lost 0 bases and J 6 bases, leaving 12 bases between the germline ends. The CDR3 DNA follows: TGCGCCAGCAGCCAAGATCAGGGGTTGGGCGAGCAGTACTTC. Its translation: CASSQDQGLGEQYF.

This chain connects TRBV28 to TRBJ2-5; possibly TRBD1 or TRBD2 for D (5 bases each). The DNA end lines up better with TRBJ2-7; the J call may be wrong. CDR1 is MDHEN and CDR2 is SYDVKM in the germline V gene. CDR3 size: 12 residues. This CDR3 is CASSLGESEQYF. CDR3 nucleotide sequence: TGTGCCAGCAGTTTGGGGGAGTCCGAGCAGTACTTC.

This clonotype was detected a few times. This rearrangement joins TRBV12-3 or TRBV12-4 to TRBJ1-2; no clear D. Trimming cost V 3 bases and J 8 bases, with 19 bases left between them. The CDR3 covers 15 residues. The CDR3 region is CASSLWQRRLWGYTF. DNA for the CDR3: TGTGCCAGCAGTTTGTGGCAGAGAAGACTATGGGGCTACACCTTC.

The chain couples TRBV20-1 to TRBJ1-6; possible D gene TRBD1, 6 bases. V lost 1 base to trimming and J lost 5 bases, with 9 bases between them. Germline V gene lookup returns CDR1 DFQATT and CDR2 SNEGSKA (reference sequence). CDR3 length: 14 amino acids. CDR3 sequence (DNA): TGCAGTGCTAGAGTGGGACAAAATAATTCACCCCTCCACTTT. This sequence encodes CSARVGQNNSPLHF.

This clonotype came up a few times. This sequence joins TRBV3-1 and TRBJ2-7; perhaps TRBD2 as D (6 bases). The germline CDR1 and CDR2 sequences are LGHDT and YNNKEL (reference sequence). CDR3 length: 14 residues. V shed 5 bases and J shed 3 bases, with 14 bases lying between them. In nucleotides, the CDR3 is TGTGCCAGCAGCTTTAGCGGAGAGTACTACGAGCAGTACTTC. Its translation is CASSFSGEYYEQYF.

This clonotype was seen more than once but under ten times. The chain recombines TRBV6-6 with TRBJ2-7, with 7 bases matching TRBD2. Germline-derived CDR1 and CDR2 are MNHNY and SVGAGI (reference sequence). The CDR3 length is 13 residues. Trimming at V came to 8 bases and at J to 0 bases, leaving 4 bases not matched to a gene. Here the CDR3 reads CASAWDYSYEQYF. CDR3 nucleotide sequence: TGTGCCAGCGCTTGGGACTACTCCTACGAGCAGTACTTC.

Turning to this clonotype: At one boundary the junction diverges from the germline segment, which might be a read error. The V gene is TRBV6-5, the J gene TRBJ2-7; tentatively, D is TRBD1 or TRBD2 (6 bases each). Germline values: CDR1 MNHEY, CDR2 SVGAGI. The CDR3 covers 14 residues. The CDR3 loop reads CTSSPGGGSSEQYF. CDR3 bases: TGTACCAGCAGCCCCGGAGGGGGTTCGAGCGAGCAGTACTTC.

This chain links TRBV9 with TRBJ2-1; 8 bases align to TRBD2. Germline V gene sequence: CDR1 SGDLS, CDR2 YYNGEE. This CDR3 comprises 16 residues. The trim removed 0 bases at V and 4 bases at J, leaving 6 bases unmatched. The CDR3: CASSVAGTSSYNEQFF. The CDR3 DNA sequence: TGTGCCAGCAGCGTAGCCGGGACTAGTTCTTACAATGAGCAGTTCTTC. Drawing the rest from reference TRBV9 and TRBJ2-1, the complete variable domain is DSGVTQTPKHLITATGQRVTLRCSPRSGDLSVYWYQQSLDQGLQFLIQYYNGEERAKGNILERFSAQQFPDLHSELNLSSLELGDSALYFCASSVAGTSSYNEQFFGPGTRLTVL.

The rearrangement uses TRBV9 and TRBJ1-4; no definite D call. The CDR3 runs to 16 residues. V shed 0 bases and J shed 2 bases, with 11 bases lying between them. Germline-derived CDR1 and CDR2 are SGDLS and YYNGEE. The chain's CDR3 is CASSVGSSGTNEKLFF. The CDR3 DNA sequence: TGTGCCAGCAGCGTAGGGTCTTCAGGCACTAATGAAAAACTGTTTTTT.

The chain carries TRBV12-3 or TRBV12-4 and TRBJ2-3, with 15 bases that match TRBD2. CDR3 length: 17 amino acids. Losses at the gene ends were 5 bases for V and 2 bases for J; bases not matched to a gene: 5. CDR3 in DNA: TGTGCCAGCAGTACCGGACTAGCGGGAGGGATCACAGATACGCAGTATTTT. Amino acid sequence: CASSTGLAGGITDTQYF.

The V and J genes are TRBV5-1 and TRBJ2-3, with D unresolved. The V end lost 7 bases, the J end lost 6 bases, and 9 bases lay between the germline ends. CDR3 size: 11 residues. Germline lookup yields CDR1 SGHRS and CDR2 YFSETQ. The CDR3 spells CASPGSDTQYF. Here the CDR3 DNA reads TGCGCCAGCCCAGGCTCCGATACGCAGTATTTT.

This chain uses TRBV28 with TRBJ1-2; D may be TRBD1 (6 bases). Trimming shortened V by 2 bases and J by 5 bases, and 15 bases separated the two germline ends. The CDR3 totals 15 residues. Germline V gene data show CDR1 as MDHEN and CDR2 as SYDVKM. The CDR3 is CASSLTQGLGYGYTF. DNA for the CDR3: TGTGCCAGCAGTTTAACGCAGGGGTTAGGGTATGGCTACACCTTC.

This chain links TRBV7-3 with TRBJ2-5; 11 nucleotides match TRBD2. Germline V gene lookup returns CDR1 SGHTA and CDR2 FQGTGA. CDR3 size: 14 residues. V gave up 7 bases and J gave up 4 bases; unmatched junction bases: 5. The CDR3 loop reads CASTSSGGLETQYF. The CDR3 region has the DNA TGTGCCAGCACGTCTAGCGGGGGGCTAGAGACCCAGTACTTC.

The rearrangement joins TRBV7-8 to TRBJ2-1, with D maybe TRBD2 (6 bases). This CDR3 has 19 amino acids. From germline, CDR1 is SGHVS and CDR2 FQNEAQ. Trimming removed 2 bases at V and 2 bases at J, with 22 bases between. In DNA, the CDR3 is TGTGCCAGCAGCTTACTTACCTCTAGCGCCACCCGACCCTACAATGAGCAGTTCTTC. It translates to CASSLLTSSATRPYNEQFF.

This clonotype has just a few counts. The chain recombines TRBV27 with TRBJ2-7; 7 positions agree with TRBD2. Trimming removed 2 bases from V and 4 bases from J; junction bases left unmatched: 5. The CDR3 contains 14 residues. The germline gives CDR1 MNHEY, CDR2 SMNVEV (reference sequence). This CDR3 is CASSLGGSRYEQYF. The DNA for the CDR3 is TGTGCCAGCAGTTTAGGCGGGAGTCGGTACGAGCAGTACTTC.